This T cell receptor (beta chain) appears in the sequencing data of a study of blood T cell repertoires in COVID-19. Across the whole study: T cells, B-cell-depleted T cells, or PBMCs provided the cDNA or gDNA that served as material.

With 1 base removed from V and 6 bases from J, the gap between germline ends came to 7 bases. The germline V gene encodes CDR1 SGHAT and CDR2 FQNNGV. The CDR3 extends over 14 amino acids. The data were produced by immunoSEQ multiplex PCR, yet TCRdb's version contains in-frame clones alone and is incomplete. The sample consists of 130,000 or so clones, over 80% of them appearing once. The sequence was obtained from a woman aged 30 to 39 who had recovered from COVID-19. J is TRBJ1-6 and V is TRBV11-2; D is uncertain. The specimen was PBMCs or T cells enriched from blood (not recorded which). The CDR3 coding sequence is TGTGCCAGCAGCTTAGGCGGGCTTAATTCACCCCTCCACTTT. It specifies CASSLGGLNSPLHF.